This TCR beta chain came from a study of cytomegalovirus exposure and HLA in healthy donors. Across the study: Among about 400 genotyped donors, roughly 81% fell in the Caucasian-associated ancestry cluster.

PCR amplification relied on 60 Vbeta primers (plus 13 Jbeta primers). Produced via immunoSEQ multiplex PCR; TCRdb's table is partial and in-frame only. Counted here are fewer than 150,000 clones, more than 75% occurring once; the ten biggest clones make up approximately 5.6%. Findings of the study overall: When the data were analyzed later, several of the most significant clusters appeared to be linked to common viral pathogens.

This CDR3 is built from 12 residues. CDR1 and CDR2 from the germline V gene are ENHRY and SYGVKD. The junction had 3 bases not matched to a gene; V was cut back by 5 bases and J by 8 bases. To note about this clone: Its antigen is still unknown.

The chain is built from TRBV10-3 and TRBJ2-1, with 7 positions matching TRBD2. This sequence was found in a woman aged 40 to 55 in good health and CMV-seropositive. Sample: PBMCs. This CDR3 reads CAISRTRDEQFF. The CDR3, as DNA: TGTGCCATCAGTCGGACTAGGGATGAGCAGTTCTTC.